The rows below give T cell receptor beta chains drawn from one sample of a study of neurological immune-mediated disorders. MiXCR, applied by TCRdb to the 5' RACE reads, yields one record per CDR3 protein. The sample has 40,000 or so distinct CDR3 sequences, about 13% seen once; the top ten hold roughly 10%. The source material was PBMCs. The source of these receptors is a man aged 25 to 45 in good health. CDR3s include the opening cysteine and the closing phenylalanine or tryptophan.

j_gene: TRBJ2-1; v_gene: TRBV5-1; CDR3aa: CASSLWAGGQNEQFF
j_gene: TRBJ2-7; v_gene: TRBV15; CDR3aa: CATSRDPRDYEQYF
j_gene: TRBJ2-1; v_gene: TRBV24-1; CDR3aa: CATSSGQGNSNEQFF
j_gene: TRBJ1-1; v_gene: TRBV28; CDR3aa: CASKNKGNTEAFF
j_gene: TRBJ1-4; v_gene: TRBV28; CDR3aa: CASTKGATNEKLFF
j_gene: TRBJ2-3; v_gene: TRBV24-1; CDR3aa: CATSDQHERTDTQYF
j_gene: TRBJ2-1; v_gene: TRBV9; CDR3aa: CASSTIAGAYNEQFF
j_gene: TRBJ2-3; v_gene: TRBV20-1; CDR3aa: CSAEGTGVATDTQYF
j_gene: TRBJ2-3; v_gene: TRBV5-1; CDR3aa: CASSSRQLAGGDTQYF
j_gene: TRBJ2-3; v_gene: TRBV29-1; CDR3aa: CSVLRGYSTDTQYF
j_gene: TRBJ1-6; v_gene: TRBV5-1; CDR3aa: CASSPEGDPPLHF
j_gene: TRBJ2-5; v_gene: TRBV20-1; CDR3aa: CSANPSWETQYF
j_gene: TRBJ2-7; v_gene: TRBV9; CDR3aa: CASSPQMDPTYEQYF
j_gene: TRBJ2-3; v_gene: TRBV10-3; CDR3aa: CATVAGGSTDTQYF
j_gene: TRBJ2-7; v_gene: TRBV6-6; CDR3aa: CASSGQGREQYF
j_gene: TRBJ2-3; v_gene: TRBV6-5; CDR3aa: CASGGRLSTDTQYF
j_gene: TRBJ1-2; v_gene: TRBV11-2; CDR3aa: CASSLGGVGYTF
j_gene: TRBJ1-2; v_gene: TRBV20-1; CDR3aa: CSAGTGTVYGYTF
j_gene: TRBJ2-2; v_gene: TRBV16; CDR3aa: CASSQTRPGELFF
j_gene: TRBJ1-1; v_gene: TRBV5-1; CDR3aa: CASSLEWGSSEEAFF
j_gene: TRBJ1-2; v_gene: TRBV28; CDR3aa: CASSLFGLSYGYTF
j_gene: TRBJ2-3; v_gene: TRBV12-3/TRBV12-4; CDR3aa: CASSWGYTDTQYF
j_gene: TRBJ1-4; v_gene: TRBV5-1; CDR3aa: CASSSSGFREKLFF
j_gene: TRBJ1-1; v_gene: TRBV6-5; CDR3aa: CASSYGGASNTEAFF
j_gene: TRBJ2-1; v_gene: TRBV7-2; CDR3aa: CASSRGLAGGENEQFF
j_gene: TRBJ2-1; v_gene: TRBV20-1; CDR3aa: CSAQETGVSYNEQFF
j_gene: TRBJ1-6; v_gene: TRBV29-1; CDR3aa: CSVGQDNNSPLHF
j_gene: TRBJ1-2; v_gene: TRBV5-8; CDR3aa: CASSTGQPVYGYTF
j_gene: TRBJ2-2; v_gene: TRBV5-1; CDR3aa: CASSLAPGILNTGELFF
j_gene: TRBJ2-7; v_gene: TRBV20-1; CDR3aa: CSARFGSSSYEQYF
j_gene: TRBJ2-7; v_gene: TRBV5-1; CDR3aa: CASSRRLAGGDGYEQYF
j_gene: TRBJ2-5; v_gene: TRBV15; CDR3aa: CATSRLAGGEETQYF
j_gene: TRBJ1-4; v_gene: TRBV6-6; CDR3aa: CASTGDLATNEKLFF
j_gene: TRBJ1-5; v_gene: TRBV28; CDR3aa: CASTTPLLDTNNQPQHF
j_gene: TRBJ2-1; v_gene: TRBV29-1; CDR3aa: CSVEGSIDNEQFF
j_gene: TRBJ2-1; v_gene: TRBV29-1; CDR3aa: CSVARTNSYNEQFF
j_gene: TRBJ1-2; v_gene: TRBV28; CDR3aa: CASVEGYGYTF
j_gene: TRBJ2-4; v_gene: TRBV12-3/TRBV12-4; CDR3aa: CASSLPAGLAKNIQYF
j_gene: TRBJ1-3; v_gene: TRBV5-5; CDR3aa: CASSLEGGPSGNTIYF
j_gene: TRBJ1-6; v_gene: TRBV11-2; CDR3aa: CASSLDLSYSPLHF
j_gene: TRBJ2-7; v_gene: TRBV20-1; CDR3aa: CSAALILSYEQYF
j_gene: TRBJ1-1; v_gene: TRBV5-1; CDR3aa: CASSLWGPEAFF
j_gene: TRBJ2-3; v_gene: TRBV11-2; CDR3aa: CASSYSSAGGTDTQYF
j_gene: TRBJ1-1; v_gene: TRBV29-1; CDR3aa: CSVERGGLPEAFF
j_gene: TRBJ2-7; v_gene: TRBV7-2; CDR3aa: CASSASYEQYF
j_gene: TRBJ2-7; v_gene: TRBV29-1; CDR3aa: CSVEQPGISYEQYF
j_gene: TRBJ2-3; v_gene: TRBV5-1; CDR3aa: CASSLGVGGSTDTQYF
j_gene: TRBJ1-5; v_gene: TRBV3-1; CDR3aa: CARDGGVGVHQPQHF
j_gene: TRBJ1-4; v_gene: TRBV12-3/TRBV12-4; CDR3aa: CASSLRGPNEKLFF
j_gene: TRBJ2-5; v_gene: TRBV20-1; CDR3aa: CSARVREGTLAGGPGETQYF
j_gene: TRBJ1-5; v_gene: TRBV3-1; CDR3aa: CASSPAGTIGTQHF
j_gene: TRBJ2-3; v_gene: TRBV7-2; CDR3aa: CASSDSRGRTDTRYF
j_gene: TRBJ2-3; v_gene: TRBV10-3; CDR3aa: CAIRATDTQYF